This T cell receptor (beta chain) was found in a study of T cells in Graves' hyperthyroidism and ophthalmopathy (dated by TCRdb to the late 2010s). For the study in its entirety: Peripheral blood samples were taken at initial diagnosis, before any treatment was given. To identify TCR V-J signatures that set the groups apart, the researchers used a discovery cohort of 100 patients, made up of 40 to 45 with Graves' ophthalmopathy and 57 with stable Graves' hyperthyroidism. Prospective prediction of ophthalmopathy was tested in an independent validation cohort consisting of 18 to 20 hyperthyroidism patients and 17 patients who later progressed to ophthalmopathy. The 100 or so discovery patients were divided at random into training and test sets in a 7:3 ratio. The study also compared thyroid tissue and blood T-cell repertoires from 5 to 7 Graves' hyperthyroidism patients. Following sampling, methimazole starting at 30 mg daily was given to hyperthyroidism patients, and high-dose intravenous methylprednisolone was given to ophthalmopathy patients. The paper describes TCR Vbeta CDR3 sequencing of 140 or so peripheral blood samples, made up of 43 ophthalmopathy patients, around 73 hyperthyroidism patients and around 17 progressor patients.

The germline V gene specifies SGHRS as CDR1 and YFSETQ as CDR2. Relative to germline, V is missing 5 bases and J is missing 5 bases, with 16 bases of the junction outside any gene match. There are 18 amino acids in the CDR3, from cysteine to phenylalanine inclusive. Only the CDR3 DNA stays, 54 bases, in frame from base 1. What the study reported, not specific to this receptor: Sample size was not statistically predetermined, and blinding of investigators to group allocation was not performed. Most expanded thyroid clonotypes (frequency above 0.001) were also detected in blood, suggesting blood repertoires may reflect thyroid immune responses. During validation, the model predicted progression to ophthalmopathy a median of approximately 6.5 months ahead of onset, with around 65% sensitivity and almost 75% specificity. A model built on a 13 V-J signature distinguished ophthalmopathy from stable hyperthyroidism, reaching around 87% sensitivity and 81% to 83% specificity in cross-validation and 80%/75% in testing.

Hyperthyroidism patients were newly diagnosed, had a disease duration of under 2 months, and were aged 18 to 65 years. Patients with uncontrolled infections, other autoimmune diseases, pregnancy or lactation were excluded. Clinical symptoms, serum thyroxine and TRAb, thyroid ultrasound, and orbital computed tomography formed the basis for the diagnoses. For progressor patients, blood was drawn at the first diagnosis of hyperthyroidism, before any ophthalmopathy symptoms had appeared. PBMCs were separated from roughly 9.6 ml of fresh peripheral blood using Ficoll-Paque density gradient centrifugation. Progressor patients were first diagnosed with Graves' hyperthyroidism and then developed ophthalmopathy during follow-up. Trizol reagent was used to extract total RNA, and RNA quality was then checked on an Agilent 2100 Bioanalyzer. The TCR beta CDR3 regions were amplified from the RNA transcripts. A first-round RT-PCR of the TCR CDR3 used the HTBI primer set with the Qiagen OneStep RT-PCR kit. A second multiplex PCR round built the libraries, followed by size selection and purification. The libraries were sequenced on an Illumina HiSeq2000 using paired-end 100 bp reads. In the source study's methods: Raw data were processed with SOAPnuke, discarding reads with adapters, uncalled bases, mean Phred below 15, or no exact constant-primer or identifier match. COPE v1.2.5 was used to merge high-quality paired reads, and clonotypes were defined as unique nucleotide sequences. MiTCR v1.1 was used to align clonotypes to the IMGT TRBV, TRBD and TRBJ reference segments. Only V-J combinations with frequency above 0.0001, covering about 99% of repertoires, were analysed. A TCS score was defined as the ratio between F50 (clonal expansion) and ExV (chaos), using BLOSUM62-based TCRdist between CDR3 peptides within each V-J. Welch's t-statistics and random forest reduced around 520 V-J features to 10 to 15, which were used in a naive Bayes classifier (R e1071). Using fastp at Q25 and MiXCR, TCRdb reprocessed the public reads and kept productive beta chains. Every entry covers one CDR3 protein and lists the most common genes and DNA from its rows. TCRdb's processing, not the authors', yielded these V and J calls. The sample table shows about 150,000 distinct CDR3 sequences, and about 20% are seen once. About two thirds of the sample comes from the top ten.

In this sample, this clonotype turned up many times. Its antigen is still unknown. It has no much larger one-base neighbor in the sample; base qualities were not kept. Recombination connected TRBV5-1 to TRBJ2-1, with TRBD2 identical over 10 junction bases. Material: blood. This TCR came from a woman aged 50 to 65 with Graves' hyperthyroidism that later progressed to Graves' ophthalmopathy. The nucleotide sequence reads TGCGCCAGCAGGCCGCTAGCGGGAGTTCTTATTTCCAACAATGAGCAGTTCTTC. Translated, this is CASRPLAGVLISNNEQFF.